The 14 T cell receptor beta chains below were found in one sample sequenced in a study of shared clonotypes between healthy human individuals. Terminally differentiated effector memory CD45RA+ cells were excluded from the naive CD8 cells, which were CD45RO-negative and positively selected for CCR7. Profiling relied on immunoSEQ multiplex PCR, and the TCRdb table lists in-frame clones only, not all of them. This table has about 2.2 million clones, 90% to 95% appearing once. The sample comprised naive CD8+ T cells from PBMCs. These receptors all come from a man in his late teens or twenties in good health. Some clones in this sample may be carry-over from other donors' samples.

V and J are TRBV11-2 and TRBJ2-2; D is possibly TRBD2 (6 bases). The V end was cut by 2 bases, the J end by 5 bases, with 18 bases between. Germline CDR1 and CDR2: SGHAT and FQNNGV. The CDR3 totals 17 residues. The CDR3 spells CASSLYGPAGRTGELFF. DNA for the CDR3: TGTGCCAGCAGCTTATACGGCCCAGCGGGCCGTACCGGGGAGCTGTTTTTT.

The CDR3 loop reads CASLEVGGFDNQPQHF. The CDR3 DNA sequence: TGTGCCAGCCTCGAGGTGGGGGGCTTTGACAATCAGCCCCAGCATTTT. The chain carries TRBV2 and TRBJ1-5, with D maybe TRBD1 (6 bases). Trimming shortened V by 8 bases and J by 3 bases, and 20 bases separated the two germline ends. CDR1 and CDR2 (germline): SNHLY, FYNNEI. The CDR3 is made up of 16 amino acids.

V usage is TRBV9 and J usage is TRBJ2-1; 9 nucleotides agree with TRBD2. Germline V gene lookup returns CDR1 SGDLS and CDR2 YYNGEE. The CDR3 has 21 residues. Trimming cost V 2 bases and J 3 bases; bases outside gene matches: 21. CDR3 protein: CASSVTPGGTSHFEVYNEQFF. The CDR3, as DNA: TGTGCCAGCAGCGTCACCCCGGGAGGGACTAGCCATTTTGAGGTCTACAATGAGCAGTTCTTC. The full variable domain, its missing parts supplied by reference TRBV9 and TRBJ2-1, is DSGVTQTPKHLITATGQRVTLRCSPRSGDLSVYWYQQSLDQGLQFLIQYYNGEERAKGNILERFSAQQFPDLHSELNLSSLELGDSALYFCASSVTPGGTSHFEVYNEQFFGPGTRLTVL.

The chain is built from TRBV6-1 and TRBJ1-2; unclear D gene. CDR3 size: 16 residues. The V end lost 0 bases, the J end lost 1 base, and 12 bases lay between the germline ends. Germline V CDR1 and CDR2: MNHNS, SASEGT. In nucleotides, the CDR3 is TGTGCCAGCAGTGAAGCGGGATCGGAGATTAACTATGGCTACACCTTC. It codes for CASSEAGSEINYGYTF.

This clone was detected once. The rearrangement uses TRBV15 and TRBJ1-1; D not certain. CDR3 length: 16 amino acids. The germline V gene encodes CDR1 LNHNV and CDR2 YYDKDF (reference sequence). Trimming took 1 base from V and 0 from J, leaving 12 bases between them. DNA of the CDR3: TGTGCCACCAGCAGAGGACGGACCGAGGTGAACACTGAAGCTTTCTTT. Its translation: CATSRGRTEVNTEAFF.

Concerning this clone: Other DNA sequences in this sample translate to the same CDR3. The J gene is TRBJ2-7, the V gene TRBV4-3; 7 bases agree with TRBD2. The V and J ends lost 0 bases and 1 base, in that order; junction bases with no gene match: 3. The CDR3 length is 15 residues. In germline, CDR1 is LGHNA, CDR2 YSLEER. CDR3 amino acids: CASSQDRRGSYEQYF. CDR3 coding DNA: TGCGCCAGCAGCCAAGATAGGCGGGGGTCCTACGAGCAGTACTTC.

The rearrangement links TRBV14 to TRBJ1-2, with 9 bases fitting TRBD1. The trim removed 2 bases at V and 4 bases at J, leaving 5 bases unmatched. CDR1 and CDR2 from the germline V gene are SGHDN and FVKESK. The CDR3 has 15 residues. CDR3 region: CASSQSGQGPYGYTF. CDR3 bases: TGTGCCAGCAGCCAATCCGGACAGGGGCCCTATGGCTACACCTTC.

A remark on this clone: A much larger clone lies a single base off, so this may be a read error. V and J are TRBV7-6 and TRBJ2-5; D remains ambiguous. Judging by the DNA end, TRBJ2-7 fits better; the J call may be wrong. The germline CDR1 and CDR2 sequences are SGHVS and FNYEAQ. The length of the CDR3 is 11 residues. CDR3: CASSLGAEQYF. The CDR3 region has the DNA TGTGCCAGCAGCTTAGGGGCCGAGCAGTACTTC.

J is TRBJ2-5 and V is TRBV7-8, with D possibly being TRBD1 (6 bases). The V and J ends lost 4 bases and 5 bases respectively, with 23 bases between them. CDR1 and CDR2 from the germline V gene are SGHVS and FQNEAQ. This CDR3 region has 17 residues. CDR3: CASSSRGRGRHRETQYF. Here the CDR3 DNA reads TGTGCCAGCAGCTCTCGGGGCAGGGGCCGCCATAGGGAGACCCAGTACTTC.

This chain connects TRBV29-1 to TRBJ2-2; 12 positions match TRBD1. Trimming at V came to 7 bases and at J to 5 bases, leaving 8 bases not matched to a gene. The CDR3 loop spans 15 amino acids. The germline V gene encodes CDR1 SQVTM and CDR2 ANQGSEA. In DNA form, the CDR3 reads TGCAGCGCCCCGGGACAGGGGGCGCGTACCGGGGAGCTGTTTTTT. Translated: CSAPGQGARTGELFF.

The genes are TRBV21-1 and TRBJ2-2; the table calls TRBD1, which could not be checked here. TRBV21-1 is a documented pseudogene. CDR3 length: 15 residues. CDR3: CASSKANRGPGELFF. The CDR3, as DNA: TGTGCCAGCAGCAAAGCAAACAGGGGGCCCGGGGAGCTGTTTTTT.

The chain uses TRBV29-1 and TRBJ1-3; possible D gene TRBD1, 5 bases. The germline CDR1 and CDR2 sequences are SQVTM and ANQGSEA. The ends were cut back, 4 bases at V and 0 bases at J, with 13 bases in the middle. The CDR3 is made up of 15 amino acids. CDR3 protein: CSVGMNQGSGNTIYF. CDR3 in DNA: TGCAGCGTTGGGATGAATCAGGGCTCTGGAAACACCATATATTTT.

The chain has TRBV10-3 and TRBJ2-7; 9 bases map to TRBD1. Unmatched junction bases numbered 13, after V lost 3 bases and J lost 7 bases. The CDR3 has 16 residues. Germline V gene sequence: CDR1 ENHRY, CDR2 SYGVKD. The CDR3 DNA reads as TGTGCCATCAGTGATGGGCTTGGGGACAGGGCTCGAGAGCAGTACTTC. This translates into CAISDGLGDRAREQYF.

The chain employs TRBV28 and TRBJ1-3, with 8 bases lining up with TRBD1. The trim removed 5 bases at V and 2 bases at J, leaving 8 bases unmatched. CDR3 length: 16 amino acids. Germline CDR1 is MDHEN and CDR2 is SYDVKM. The CDR3 loop reads CASSRGQGGTGNTIYF. In DNA form, the CDR3 reads TGTGCCAGCAGTCGAGGACAGGGAGGAACTGGAAACACCATATATTTT.